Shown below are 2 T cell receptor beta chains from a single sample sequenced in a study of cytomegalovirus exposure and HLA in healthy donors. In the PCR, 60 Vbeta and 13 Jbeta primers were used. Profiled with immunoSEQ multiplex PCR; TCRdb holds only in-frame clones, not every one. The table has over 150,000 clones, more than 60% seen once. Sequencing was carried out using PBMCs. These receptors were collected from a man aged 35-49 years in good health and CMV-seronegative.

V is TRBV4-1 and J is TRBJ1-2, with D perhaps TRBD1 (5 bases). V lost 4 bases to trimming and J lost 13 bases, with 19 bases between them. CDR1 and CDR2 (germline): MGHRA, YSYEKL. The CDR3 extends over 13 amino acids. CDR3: CASSRLVSQQGTF. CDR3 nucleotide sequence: TGCGCCAGCAGCCGTCTGGTCTCGCAGCAGGGCACCTTC.

The CDR3 reads CASSPGQGDTGELFF. In DNA, the CDR3 is TGTGCCAGCAGCCCGGGACAGGGCGACACCGGGGAGCTGTTTTTT. The V call is TRBV11-2, the J call TRBJ2-2, with 9 bases lining up with TRBD1. V trimming: 5 bases; J trimming: 3 bases; junction bases outside the gene matches: 4. The germline gives CDR1 SGHAT, CDR2 FQNNGV. The CDR3 is 15 residues long. The full variable domain, in which reference TRBV11-2 and TRBJ2-2 provide the parts outside the CDR3, is EAGVAQSPRYKIIEKRQSVAFWCNPISGHATLYWYQQILGQGPKLLIQFQNNGVVDDSQLPKDRFSAERLKGVDSTLKIQPAKLEDSAVYLCASSPGQGDTGELFFGEGSRLTVL.